What follows are 23 T cell receptor beta chains derived from one specimen sequenced in a study of identical twins. TCRdb used MiXCR to reprocess the 5' RACE reads, holding one entry per CDR3 protein. The sample holds about 1.7 million distinct CDR3 sequences, under 35% seen once. The specimen was cord blood. The receptor source for this set is a newborn girl in good health.

The V gene is TRBV5-1, the J gene TRBJ1-5, with D possibly being TRBD1 (5 bases). The germline V gene encodes CDR1 SGHRS and CDR2 YFSETQ. Trimming removed 4 bases from V and 0 bases from J, with 17 bases in between. The CDR3 has 17 residues. CDR3 bases: TGCGCCAGCAGCCAAACCCCCGGAGACAGTAGCAATCAGCCCCAGCATTTT. Protein product: CASSQTPGDSSNQPQHF.

Only a few counts were recorded for this clonotype. CDR3 nucleotide sequence: TGCGCCAGCAGCCAAGATGACGCGGGGAGCTCCTACAATGAGCAGTTCTTC. It codes for CASSQDDAGSSYNEQFF. The chain joins TRBV4-1 to TRBJ2-1; weak D call: TRBD2 (6 bases). CDR3 length equals 17 residues. Trimming shortened V by 0 bases and J by 0 bases, and 12 bases separated the two germline ends. Germline V lookup: CDR1 MGHRA, CDR2 YSYEKL.

This clonotype was seen ten or more times. V usage is TRBV29-1 and J usage is TRBJ2-7; D may correspond to TRBD1 or TRBD2 (5 bases each). The CDR3 loop spans 13 amino acids. Germline V CDR1 and CDR2: SQVTM, ANQGSEA. V shed 3 bases and J shed 4 bases, with 13 bases lying between them. DNA of the CDR3: TGCAGCGTTGAGTTTGGTGGGGGATACGAGCAGTACTTC. This translates into CSVEFGGGYEQYF.

The chain is built from TRBV28 and TRBJ1-3; 9 nucleotides agree with TRBD1. Per the germline V gene, CDR1 is MDHEN and CDR2 is SYDVKM. This CDR3 is 19 amino acids long. Unmatched junction bases numbered 16, after V lost 7 bases and J lost 0 bases. As DNA, the CDR3 is TGTGCCAGCAACGAATTCCGGGACAGGGTCCCGAGCTCTGGAAACACCATATATTTT. This gives the protein CASNEFRDRVPSSGNTIYF.

The count of this clonotype is one. The junction departs from germline at one end; a sequencing error may be responsible. V gene TRBV4-1 combines with J gene TRBJ1-4, with D perhaps matching TRBD1 (5 bases). This CDR3 contains 16 residues. Germline V lookup: CDR1 MGHRA, CDR2 YSYEKL. DNA of the CDR3: TGCGCCAGCAGCCATGTTACGGGACTTATTAATGAAAAACTTTTTTTT. Encoded protein: CASSHVTGLINEKLFF.

V gene TRBV6-2 or TRBV6-3 combines with J gene TRBJ1-2; D is possibly TRBD1 (5 bases). Trimming pared 4 bases from V and 4 bases from J, leaving 16 bases between. This CDR3 is built from 15 residues. CDR1 is MNHEY and CDR2 is SVGEGT in the germline V gene. CDR3 in DNA: TGTGCCAGCAGTTTATACGGGCGCAGGGTCTATGGCTACACCTTC. This encodes CASSLYGRRVYGYTF.

This clonotype was observed a handful of times. CDR3 residues: CSAERGTSGSGAYNEQFF. The CDR3 DNA reads as TGCAGTGCTGAGAGGGGGACTAGCGGGAGTGGCGCCTACAATGAGCAGTTCTTC. The rearrangement links TRBV20-1 to TRBJ2-1; 14 nucleotides agree with TRBD2. In germline, CDR1 is DFQATT, CDR2 SNEGSKA (reference sequence). V shed 5 bases, J shed 2 bases, and the junction held 11 bases outside the gene matches. There are 18 residues in the CDR3.

This rearrangement joins TRBV27 to TRBJ2-1, with D unresolved. The CDR3 consists of 15 residues. Trimming took 5 bases from V and 0 from J, leaving 11 bases between them. The germline CDR1 and CDR2 sequences are MNHEY and SMNVEV (reference sequence). CDR3 sequence reads: CASSPSWGSYNEQFF. The CDR3 DNA reads as TGTGCCAGCAGTCCCTCTTGGGGCTCCTACAATGAGCAGTTCTTC.

V usage is TRBV3-1 and J usage is TRBJ2-3; TRBD2 might be the D (6 bases). Germline loops: CDR1 LGHDT, CDR2 YNNKEL (reference sequence). V was shortened by 4 bases and J by 4 bases, with 12 bases between the two germline ends. The CDR3 sequence is 14 residues long. CDR3 in amino acids: CASSRDWAADTQYF. CDR3 nucleotides: TGTGCCAGCAGCCGGGACTGGGCCGCAGATACGCAGTATTTT.

The genes are TRBV6-6 and TRBJ2-2; D perhaps matches TRBD2 (6 bases). CDR1 is MNHNY, CDR2 SVGAGI, per germline (reference sequence). This CDR3 has 16 amino acids. Trimming pared 7 bases from V and 4 bases from J, leaving 19 bases between. CDR3 nucleotides: TGTGCCAGCACCCAGCGTGGAGGGATCGGCACCGGGGAGCTGTTTTTT. Its translation is CASTQRGGIGTGELFF.

The chain combines TRBV27 with TRBJ2-6, with D perhaps TRBD2 (6 bases). The V and J ends lost 6 bases and 2 bases respectively, with 14 bases between them. Germline loops: CDR1 MNHEY, CDR2 SMNVEV (reference sequence). The CDR3 loop spans 16 amino acids. The CDR3 sequence is CASRDDGGAGANVLTF. The CDR3, as DNA: TGTGCCAGCAGGGACGACGGGGGAGCTGGGGCCAACGTCCTGACTTTC.

This clonotype was counted between two and nine times. V gene TRBV6-6 combines with J gene TRBJ2-7, with 7 bases identical to TRBD1. The V and J ends lost 0 bases and 4 bases, in that order; junction bases with no gene match: 6. The V gene's germline CDR1 is MNHNY and CDR2 SVGAGI (reference sequence). This CDR3 is 15 amino acids long. CDR3 sequence (DNA): TGTGCCAGCAGTTACTCAGTGGCAGGGGGTTACGAGCAGTACTTC. It specifies CASSYSVAGGYEQYF.

In the case of this clonotype: A junction boundary mismatches the germline segment, possibly from a read error. Here the CDR3 reads CSARDPLSSGRAYDEQFF. The CDR3 region has the DNA TGCAGTGCTAGAGATCCCCTTTCTAGCGGGAGGGCCTACGATGAGCAGTTCTTC. This chain joins TRBV20-1 and TRBJ2-1; 12 nucleotides match TRBD2. The germline CDR1 and CDR2 sequences are DFQATT and SNEGSKA (reference sequence). The length of the CDR3 is 18 residues.

In this sample, this clonotype turned up a few times. The chain links TRBV5-1 to TRBJ2-3; no definite D call. From germline, CDR1 is SGHRS and CDR2 YFSETQ. The CDR3 loop spans 14 amino acids. V dropped 0 bases and J dropped 9 bases, with 14 bases sitting between them. The chain's CDR3 is CASSLGTTGETQYF. The CDR3 DNA reads TGCGCCAGCAGCTTGGGGACCACCGGAGAGACGCAGTATTTT.

This clonotype was counted between two and nine times. V gene TRBV5-1 combines with J gene TRBJ2-3; TRBD2 aligns across 12 bases. CDR3 size: 16 residues. Trimming removed 4 bases from V and 6 bases from J; junction bases left unmatched: 9. Germline CDR1 reads SGHRS; CDR2 reads YFSETQ. The CDR3 sequence is CASSRRLAGEVDTQYF. CDR3 DNA sequence: TGCGCCAGCAGCCGGAGACTAGCGGGAGAAGTCGATACGCAGTATTTT.

The chain employs TRBV28 and TRBJ2-4; D remains unclear. V lost 6 bases to trimming and J lost 4 bases, with 13 bases between them. This CDR3 contains 14 residues. Per germline, CDR1 MDHEN and CDR2 SYDVKM. The CDR3 sequence: CASSPTRLKNIQYF. The CDR3 nucleotides read TGTGCCAGCAGCCCGACCCGGCTAAAAAACATTCAGTACTTC.

In its sample, this clonotype was seen many times. The chain combines TRBV24-1 with TRBJ1-2; 9 positions agree with TRBD1. The CDR3 consists of 14 residues. V lost 5 bases to trimming and J lost 2 bases; unmatched junction nucleotides: 2. The germline CDR1 and CDR2 sequences are KGHDR and SFDVKD. DNA for the CDR3: TGTGCCACCAGTGGAGGGACAGGGAACTATGGCTACACCTTC. This codes for CATSGGTGNYGYTF.

This clonotype has just a few counts. The CDR3 sequence: CATSDQRDRGSPNTEAFF. The DNA of the CDR3 is TGTGCCACCAGTGATCAACGGGACAGGGGATCCCCCAACACTGAAGCTTTCTTT. The chain joins TRBV24-1 to TRBJ1-1, with TRBD1 matching 10 bases. The CDR3 is 18 amino acids. CDR1 and CDR2 from the germline V gene are KGHDR and SFDVKD. V shed 3 bases and J 2 bases; nucleotides not matched to a gene: 11.

At least ten counts were recorded for this clonotype. The gene calls are TRBV5-1 and TRBJ2-4, with D perhaps matching TRBD1 or TRBD2 (5 bases each). Trimming stripped 2 bases from V and 0 bases from J, with 6 bases between. The germline V gene encodes CDR1 SGHRS and CDR2 YFSETQ. The CDR3 covers 14 residues. CDR3 DNA: TGCGCCAGCAGCTTCGGGACAGCCAAAAACATTCAGTACTTC. The encoded protein is CASSFGTAKNIQYF.

This clonotype was observed a handful of times. The chain joins TRBV9 to TRBJ2-3; D gene unclear. CDR3 length: 14 amino acids. V was pared by 0 bases and J by 6 bases, with 11 bases between. The germline CDR1 and CDR2 sequences are SGDLS and YYNGEE. The CDR3 nucleotides read TGTGCCAGCAGCGTAGCTACAGCGTCGGATACGCAGTATTTT. This encodes CASSVATASDTQYF.

The chain couples TRBV20-1 to TRBJ1-2, with unresolved D. V lost 0 bases and J 4 bases, leaving 18 bases between the germline ends. In germline, CDR1 is DFQATT, CDR2 SNEGSKA (reference sequence). This CDR3 has 16 residues. In nucleotides, the CDR3 is TGCAGTGCTAGAGATTTCGGGGTGCCGGATGTCTATGGCTACACCTTC. Its translation is CSARDFGVPDVYGYTF.

The chain couples TRBV20-1 to TRBJ1-1; unclear D gene. Trimming pared 3 bases from V and 1 base from J, leaving 9 bases between. The CDR3 covers 13 residues. The V gene's germline CDR1 is DFQATT and CDR2 SNEGSKA (reference sequence). The CDR3, as DNA: TGCAGTGCTAGTGGCCGAGGGAACACTGAAGCTTTCTTT. Its protein product is CSASGRGNTEAFF.

This clonotype was found a few times. V is TRBV10-3 and J is TRBJ1-4; D perhaps matches TRBD1 (5 bases). Germline V lookup: CDR1 ENHRY, CDR2 SYGVKD. Trimming shortened V by 1 base and J by 7 bases, and 13 bases separated the two germline ends. This CDR3 comprises 15 residues. In DNA, the CDR3 is TGTGCCATCAGTGAGTTCGGAGAGGGGATTGAAAAACTGTTTTTT. It encodes CAISEFGEGIEKLFF.